These 3 T cell receptor beta chains came from one sample sequenced in a study of breast tumors, draining lymph nodes, adjacent tissues. In TCRdb, the multiplex PCR reads were re-called with MiXCR into one record per CDR3 protein. The sample records roughly 49,000 distinct CDR3 sequences, about 40% being singletons. The sequencing input was breast tumor tissue. Receptor source: a female donor with breast cancer. Some clones in this sample may be carry-over from other donors' samples.

There are a few counts of this clonotype. The gene calls are TRBV6-2 or TRBV6-3 and TRBJ1-6; D call uncertain. There are 14 residues in the CDR3. V was trimmed by 5 bases and J by 9 bases, leaving 14 bases between them. From germline, CDR1 is MNHEY and CDR2 SVGEGT. CDR3: CASSHRSPASPLHF. The DNA for the CDR3 is TGTGCCAGCAGTCATCGATCCCCGGCTTCACCCCTCCACTTT.

This clonotype was seen at least ten times. The chain is built from TRBV2 and TRBJ2-5; perhaps TRBD2 as D (5 bases). CDR1 is SNHLY, CDR2 FYNNEI, per germline. V was cut by 0 bases and J by 9 bases, with 8 bases left in between. The CDR3 contains 12 residues. The CDR3 sequence is CASSEAVGAQYF. The CDR3 DNA reads TGTGCCAGCAGTGAAGCGGTCGGGGCCCAGTACTTC.

This clonotype has a single count. The chain couples TRBV19 to TRBJ2-5; 14 bases fit TRBD2. Germline values: CDR1 LNHDA, CDR2 SQIVND (reference sequence). The CDR3 length is 16 residues. Trimming removed 2 bases from V and 6 bases from J; junction bases left unmatched: 5. The CDR3 DNA sequence: TGTGCCAGTAGTATACCGGGACTAGCGGGAGTTAAGACCCAGTACTTC. It translates to CASSIPGLAGVKTQYF.